This T cell receptor (beta chain) was captured in a study of siplizumab effects on memory and regulatory T cells. Study observations and caveats: About 75-97% of proliferating CD4+ or CD8+ clones had no assignable naive or memory phenotype. Naive T cells apparently outstripped memory cells in diversity and seemed major alloresponse contributors.

TCR templates, roughly 100,000 per sample, were assayed. Generated by immunoSEQ multiplex PCR, the TCRdb table keeps only in-frame clones and is missing some. Among some 96,000 clones, about 94% were seen once, and the ten largest hold 1% to 1.5%. Germline V CDR1 and CDR2: LNHDA, SQIVND (reference sequence). CDR3 size: 14 residues. Trimming left V 5 bases short and J 4 bases short, with 15 bases between. Details on this clone: Its target is not known.

The sequencing input was non-Treg CD4+ T cells sorted from blood. The V and J genes are TRBV19 and TRBJ2-7; D perhaps matches TRBD2 (6 bases). The origin of this receptor is a human donor in good health. The CDR3 sequence: CASSQAKAGYEQYF. The CDR3 DNA reads TGTGCCAGTAGTCAGGCGAAGGCGGGATACGAGCAGTACTTC.